This record looks at one TCR beta chain sequence and its context. As processed by the authors: Reference gene primer amplification yielded estimated nucleated cell counts. Sequencing was performed with immunoSEQ multiplex PCR; in TCRdb, only in-frame clones are kept and a portion is missing. The DNA was the basis for D and trimming; V, J and clone size are from that table. The sample includes some 120,000 clones, 85% of them seen just once. This sample is drawn from a study of blood T cell repertoires in COVID-19. Overall study context: Samples came from the United States, Italy and Spain, spanning acute and convalescent COVID-19.

V was shortened by 7 bases and J by 5 bases, with 15 bases between the two germline ends. Per the germline V gene, CDR1 is LGHDT and CDR2 is YNNKEL (reference sequence). This CDR3 contains 14 residues. This TCR derives from a man aged 40-49 years with acute or convalescent COVID-19. The J gene is TRBJ2-4, the V gene TRBV3-1 (or the pseudogene TRBV3-2); TRBD1 might be the D (7 bases). The sequenced sample consisted of peripheral blood. CDR3 coding DNA: TGTGCCAGCACCAGGGGGGTGGAGCAAAACATTCAGTACTTC. Translation gives CASTRGVEQNIQYF.